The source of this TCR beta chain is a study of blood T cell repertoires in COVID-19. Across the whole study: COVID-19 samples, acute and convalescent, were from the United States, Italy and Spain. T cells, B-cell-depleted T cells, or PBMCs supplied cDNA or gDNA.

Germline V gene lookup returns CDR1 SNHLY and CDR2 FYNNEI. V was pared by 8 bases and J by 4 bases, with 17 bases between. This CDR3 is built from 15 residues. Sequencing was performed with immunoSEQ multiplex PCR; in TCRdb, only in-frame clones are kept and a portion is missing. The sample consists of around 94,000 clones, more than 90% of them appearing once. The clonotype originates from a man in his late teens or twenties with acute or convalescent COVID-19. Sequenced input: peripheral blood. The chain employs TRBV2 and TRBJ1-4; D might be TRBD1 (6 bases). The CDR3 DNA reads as TGTGCCAGCGTGGGGGCGGCTACCAATAATGAAAAACTGTTTTTT. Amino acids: CASVGAATNNEKLFF.